The clone carrying this TCR beta chain was seen a single time. Its antigen is unknown. The record originates from a study of cytomegalovirus exposure and HLA in healthy donors. Overall study context: Genotyping of some 400 donors showed that 80% to 85% belonged to the Caucasian-associated ancestry cluster.

Study-level findings and limits: A list of roughly 180 TCR beta chains associated with cytomegalovirus was given. Earlier analysis looked at TCR beta V segments, and most were productive about 87% or about 30% of the time. TCR association rates varied by HLA locus in a later analysis, with DRB1 highest and HLA-C lowest.

The germline V gene encodes CDR1 LGHNA and CDR2 YSLEER. The CDR3 is 14 amino acids. V shed 4 bases and J shed 0 bases, with 6 bases lying between them. 60 Vbeta and 13 Jbeta primers were used in PCR. The assay was immunoSEQ multiplex PCR, and TCRdb's table has in-frame clones only and misses some. Among 150,000 to 200,000 clones listed, 60% to 80% were seen once. The receptor comes from a male donor in good health and CMV-seronegative. The source material was PBMCs. This chain joins TRBV4-3 and TRBJ1-4; D not certain. CDR3 coding DNA: TGCGCCAGCAGCCGATTAGCAACTAATGAAAAACTGTTTTTT. It codes for CASSRLATNEKLFF.